This T cell receptor (beta chain) was documented in a study of blood T cells in healthy people across ages. Study-wide results and caveats: With unsorted PBMCs, a conclusive comparison of naive versus antigen-experienced cells was not possible. TCR beta diversity tracked closely with naive T cell percentage.

It was with a sample-barcoded 5' primer and a J-beta primer mix that a second PCR of roughly 7 to 12 cycles was run. Using its own MiXCR run on the 5' RACE reads, TCRdb lists one record per CDR3 protein. The data contain fewer than 2 million distinct CDR3 sequences, about two fifths of them singletons. The donors, all healthy, were Caucasians living in Russia, aged about 6 to 100. Trimming pared 1 base from V and 9 bases from J, leaving 13 bases between. Germline V gene sequence: CDR1 LGHNA, CDR2 YSLEER. The CDR3 has 14 residues. As for this clonotype: Its antigen is unidentified.

This chain uses TRBV4-3 with TRBJ1-5; D gene uncertain. This receptor was obtained from a human donor in good health. The specimen sequenced was blood. The CDR3 DNA sequence: TGCGCCAGCAGCCAAGGGACGGGAACAAGGCCCCAGCATTTT. It encodes CASSQGTGTRPQHF.